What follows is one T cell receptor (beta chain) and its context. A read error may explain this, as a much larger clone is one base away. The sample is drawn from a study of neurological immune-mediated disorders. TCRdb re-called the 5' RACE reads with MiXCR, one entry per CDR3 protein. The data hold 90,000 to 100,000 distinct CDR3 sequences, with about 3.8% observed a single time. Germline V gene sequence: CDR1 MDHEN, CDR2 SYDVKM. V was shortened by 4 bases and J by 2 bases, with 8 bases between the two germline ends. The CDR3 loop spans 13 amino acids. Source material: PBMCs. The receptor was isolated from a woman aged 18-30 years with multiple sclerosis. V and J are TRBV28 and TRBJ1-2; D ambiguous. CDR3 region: CASSSKGNYGYTF. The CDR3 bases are TGTGCCAGCAGTTCAAAGGGAAACTATGGCTACACCTTC.